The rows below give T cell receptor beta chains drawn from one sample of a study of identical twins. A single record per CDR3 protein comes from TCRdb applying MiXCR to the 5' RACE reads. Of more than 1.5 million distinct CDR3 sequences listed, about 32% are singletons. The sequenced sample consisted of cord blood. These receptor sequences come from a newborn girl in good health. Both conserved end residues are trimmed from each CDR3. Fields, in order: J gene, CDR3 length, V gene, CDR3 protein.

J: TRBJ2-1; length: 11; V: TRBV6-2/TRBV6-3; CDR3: ASGISSGSDQF
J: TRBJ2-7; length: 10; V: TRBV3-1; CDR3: ASSQGLTGQY
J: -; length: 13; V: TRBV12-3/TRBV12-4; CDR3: ASSLSGHSYNEQY
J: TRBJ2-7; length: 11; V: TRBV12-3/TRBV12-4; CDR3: ASSPTVNNEQY
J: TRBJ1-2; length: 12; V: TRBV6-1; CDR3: ASSEEGRSYGYT
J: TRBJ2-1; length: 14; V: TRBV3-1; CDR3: ASSDYSGNSYNEQF
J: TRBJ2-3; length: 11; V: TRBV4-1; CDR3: ASGPPGTDTQY
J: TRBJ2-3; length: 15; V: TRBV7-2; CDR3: ASSLRGSGRRTDTQY
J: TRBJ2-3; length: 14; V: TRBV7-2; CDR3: ASSSPPSGEADTQY
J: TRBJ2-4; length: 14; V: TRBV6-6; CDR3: ASSSFGPFPKNIQY
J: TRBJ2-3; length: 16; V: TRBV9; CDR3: ASSALPHRRGAADTQY
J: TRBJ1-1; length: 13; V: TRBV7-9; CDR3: ASSPRTVRNTEAF
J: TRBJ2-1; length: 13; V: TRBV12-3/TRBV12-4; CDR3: ASSLGGSPGNEQF
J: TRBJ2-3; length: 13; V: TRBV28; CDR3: ASSFQDGGGDTQY
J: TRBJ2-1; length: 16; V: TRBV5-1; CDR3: ASSLVTSGGLAHNEQF
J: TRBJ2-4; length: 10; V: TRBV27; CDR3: ATWDHYNEQY
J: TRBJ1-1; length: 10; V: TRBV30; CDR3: AWSPQGGEAF
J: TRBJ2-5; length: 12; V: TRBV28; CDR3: ASRPDRVQETQY
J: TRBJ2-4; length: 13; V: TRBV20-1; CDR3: SALGYAVGKNIQY
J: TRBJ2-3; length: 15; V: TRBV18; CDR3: ASSPPNGQGASDTQY
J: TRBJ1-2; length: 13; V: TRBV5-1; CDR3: ASSLVGTRGEGYT
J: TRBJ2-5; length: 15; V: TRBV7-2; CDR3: ASSLVGLTSGRETQY
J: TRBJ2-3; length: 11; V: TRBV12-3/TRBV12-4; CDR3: ASGRPGTDTQY
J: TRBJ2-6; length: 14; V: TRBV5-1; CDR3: ASSFGVNSGANVLT
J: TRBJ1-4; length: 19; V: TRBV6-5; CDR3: ASSSPYPTGQGPPTNEKLF
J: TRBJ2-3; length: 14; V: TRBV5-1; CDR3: ASSLGADRVTGTQY
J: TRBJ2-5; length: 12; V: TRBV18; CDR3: ASSPPGHQETQY
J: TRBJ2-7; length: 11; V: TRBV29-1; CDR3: SVGEGGLYEQY
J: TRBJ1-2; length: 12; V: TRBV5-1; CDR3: ASGPLTDNYGYT
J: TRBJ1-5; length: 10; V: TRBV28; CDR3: ASSDSYQPQH
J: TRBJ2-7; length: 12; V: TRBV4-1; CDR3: ASSHADRNYEQY
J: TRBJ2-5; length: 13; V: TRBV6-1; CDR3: ASKRLGGKGSGQY
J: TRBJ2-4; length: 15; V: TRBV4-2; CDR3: ASSPDGTSIGGNIQY
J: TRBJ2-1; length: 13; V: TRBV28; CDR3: ASGQGGGKNNEQF
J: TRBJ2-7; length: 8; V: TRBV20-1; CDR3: SASKYEQY
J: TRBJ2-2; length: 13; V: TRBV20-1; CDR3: SARRAGERDGELF
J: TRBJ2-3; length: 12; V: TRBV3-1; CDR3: ASSHVLDADTQY
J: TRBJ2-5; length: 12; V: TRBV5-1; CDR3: ASADRPRGNEQY
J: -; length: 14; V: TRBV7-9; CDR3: ASSLVLGLAYNEQY
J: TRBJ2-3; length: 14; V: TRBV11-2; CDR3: ASSLDPSYRTDTQY
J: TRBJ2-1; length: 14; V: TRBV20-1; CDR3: SARDWGSGGAYEQF
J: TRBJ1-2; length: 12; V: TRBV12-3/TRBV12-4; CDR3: ASSWGASNYGYT
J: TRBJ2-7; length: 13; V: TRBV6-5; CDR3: ASSYRASGRYEQY
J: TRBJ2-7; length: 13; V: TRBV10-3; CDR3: AISEGRAEYNEQY
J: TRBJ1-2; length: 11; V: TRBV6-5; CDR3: ASSGSGQGDYT